Below, 28 T cell receptor beta chains from the same sample are listed, as sequenced in a study of T-cell memory formation after mild COVID-19. TCRdb reprocessed the 5' RACE reads via MiXCR and lists one record per CDR3 protein. Of 190,000 or so distinct CDR3 sequences in the sample, about 20% were seen once. Sequencing was performed on PBMCs or a T cell subset sorted from them (not recorded which). These receptors were collected from an adult woman who had mild COVID-19 (a few samples of this study predate the infection). Cell type and time point are not known.

This clonotype was recorded a few times. The chain carries TRBV9 and TRBJ1-3, with D perhaps TRBD1 (5 bases). Germline values: CDR1 SGDLS, CDR2 YYNGEE. The CDR3 is 14 residues long. The V end was cut by 0 bases, the J end by 8 bases, with 12 bases between. Here the CDR3 DNA reads TGTGCCAGCAGCGTAGGGCAGGGAAGAGACACCATATATTTT. This translates into CASSVGQGRDTIYF. The full variable domain, completed using reference TRBV9 and TRBJ1-3, is DSGVTQTPKHLITATGQRVTLRCSPRSGDLSVYWYQQSLDQGLQFLIQYYNGEERAKGNILERFSAQQFPDLHSELNLSSLELGDSALYFCASSVGQGRDTIYFGEGSWLTVV.

This sequence joins TRBV19 and TRBJ2-7; the D gene is possibly TRBD1 (5 bases). The CDR3 is made up of 14 amino acids. CDR1 and CDR2 (germline): LNHDA, SQIVND (reference sequence). Trimming removed 3 bases from V and 4 bases from J, with 13 bases in between. CDR3: CASSISRASYEQYF. CDR3 nucleotide sequence: TGTGCCAGTAGTATCTCCAGGGCTTCGTACGAGCAGTACTTC.

Only a few counts were recorded for this clonotype. The chain joins TRBV7-9 to TRBJ2-1, with 8 bases matching TRBD2. The CDR3 covers 14 residues. J gave up 9 bases and V 4 bases, and 8 bases lay outside the gene matches. The V gene's germline CDR1 is SEHNR and CDR2 FQNEAQ (reference sequence). The CDR3 sequence: CASSSGTRPSEQFF. The CDR3 nucleotides are TGTGCCAGCAGCTCTGGGACTAGACCGAGTGAGCAGTTCTTC.

This clonotype was counted between two and nine times. The chain employs TRBV2 and TRBJ1-1, with D unclear. Germline-derived CDR1 and CDR2 are SNHLY and FYNNEI. There are 12 residues in the CDR3. V lost 8 bases and J 5 bases, leaving 12 bases between the germline ends. The CDR3 bases are TGTGCCAGCCGCGGGGTTAGGACTGAAGCTTTCTTT. Translation: CASRGVRTEAFF.

The chain recombines TRBV9 with TRBJ2-1, with a weak D call TRBD2 (5 bases). The CDR3 runs to 15 residues. Between the trimmed V and J ends, which lost 3 bases and 9 bases, there was a span of 19 bases. Germline lookup yields CDR1 SGDLS and CDR2 YYNGEE. In nucleotides, the CDR3 is TGTGCCAGCAGCGCCGGGGATGGTCCCACAATTGAGCAGTTCTTC. Protein product: CASSAGDGPTIEQFF.

This clonotype came up a few times. The chain links TRBV5-4 to TRBJ2-3; no firm D call. The germline CDR1 and CDR2 sequences are SGHNT and YYREEE (reference sequence). The CDR3 is made up of 13 amino acids. Trimming left V 4 bases short and J 1 base short, with 7 bases between. The CDR3 here is CASSPTRTDTQYF. CDR3 bases: TGTGCCAGCAGCCCGACCCGCACAGATACGCAGTATTTT.

This chain connects TRBV7-9 to TRBJ1-2; unclear D gene. Deletions cut 2 bases from V and 2 bases from J, with 9 bases between. CDR3 length: 14 residues. Looked up from germline, CDR1 is SEHNR and CDR2 is FQNEAQ (reference sequence). Here the CDR3 DNA reads TGTGCCAGCAGCTTAAGAGACTTCAACTATGGCTACACCTTC. It specifies CASSLRDFNYGYTF. Combining the CDR3 with reference TRBV7-9 and TRBJ1-2 gives the whole variable domain DTGVSQNPRHKITKRGQNVTFRCDPISEHNRLYWYRQTLGQGPEFLTYFQNEAQLEKSRLLSDRFSAERPKGSFSTLEIQRTEQGDSAMYLCASSLRDFNYGYTFGSGTRLTVV.

There are a few counts of this clonotype. The chain employs TRBV6-5 and TRBJ2-1; D is ambiguous. Trimming left V 7 bases short and J 0 bases short, with 16 bases between. The CDR3 consists of 16 residues. Germline V gives CDR1 MNHEY, CDR2 SVGAGI. The CDR3 spells CASTTSIPSSYNEQFF. CDR3 DNA sequence: TGTGCCAGCACGACTTCGATCCCGAGCTCCTACAATGAGCAGTTCTTC.

The rearrangement links TRBV16 to TRBJ2-2; 8 nucleotides agree with TRBD2. Germline V CDR1 and CDR2: KGHSY, FQNENV. The V gene end was trimmed by 3 bases and the J gene end by 4 bases; junction bases not matched to a gene: 10. The CDR3 has 17 residues. CDR3 DNA: TGTGCCAGCAGCCATTTGCTGGAAGCGGGAGTCACCGGGGAGCTGTTTTTT. This translates into CASSHLLEAGVTGELFF.

The sample holds a few counts of this clonotype. The chain recombines TRBV30 with TRBJ1-4, with D unresolved. V lost 4 bases, J lost 3 bases, and 9 bases lay in between. This CDR3 has 13 amino acids. Germline lookup yields CDR1 GTSNPN and CDR2 SVGIG (reference sequence). Here the CDR3 DNA reads TGTGCCTGGACAATCCGTCCTAATGAAAAACTGTTTTTT. Its translation is CAWTIRPNEKLFF.

This clonotype was seen a single time. The rearrangement links TRBV6-5 to TRBJ2-1; possible D gene TRBD1, 5 bases. The CDR3 consists of 16 residues. CDR1 and CDR2 (germline): MNHEY, SVGAGI. Trimming cost V 5 bases and J 0 bases, with 14 bases left between them. CDR3 loop: CASSPTAPPSYNEQFF. The CDR3 DNA is TGTGCCAGCAGTCCGACAGCTCCCCCCTCCTACAATGAGCAGTTCTTC.

CDR3 nucleotides: TGTGCCACCAGTGAGGCGACCTCCACAGATACGCAGTATTTT. Protein sequence: CATSEATSTDTQYF. The J gene is TRBJ2-3, the V gene TRBV24-1; D is unresolved. Trimming took 4 bases from V and 2 from J, leaving 9 bases between them. Germline V gene lookup returns CDR1 KGHDR and CDR2 SFDVKD. CDR3 length: 14 amino acids.

The chain joins TRBV18 to TRBJ2-7, with unresolved D. From germline, CDR1 is KGHSH and CDR2 LQKENI. V dropped 1 base and J dropped 2 bases, with 9 bases sitting between them. The CDR3 is 14 residues long. The CDR3 sequence: CASSPLGRTYEQYF. The CDR3 nucleotides read TGTGCCAGCTCACCACTGGGCCGCACCTACGAGCAGTACTTC.

CDR3 nucleotides: TGTGCCACCAGGGACAGGGCTAGCGATGAGCAGTTCTTC. Its protein is CATRDRASDEQFF. V usage is TRBV24-1 and J usage is TRBJ2-1; 8 nucleotides match TRBD1. The CDR3 is 13 residues long. Germline values: CDR1 KGHDR, CDR2 SFDVKD. The ends lost 7 bases at V and 8 bases at J; junction bases unmatched: 6.

This clonotype occurred a few times. This chain connects TRBV28 to TRBJ2-7; D gene ambiguous. Germline-derived CDR1 and CDR2 are MDHEN and SYDVKM. The CDR3 totals 14 residues. The V end lost 8 bases, the J end lost 5 bases, and 19 bases lay between the germline ends. Written as DNA, the CDR3 is TGTGCCAGCTGGCTTGAAGACCGCCGGGACGAGCAGTACTTC. Translating it yields CASWLEDRRDEQYF.

This chain joins TRBV3-1 and TRBJ1-1, with unresolved D. Deletions cut 0 bases from V and 1 base from J, with 6 bases between. The CDR3 has 14 amino acids. CDR1 and CDR2 (germline): LGHDT, YNNKEL (reference sequence). The CDR3 DNA follows: TGTGCCAGCAGCCAAGAACACTCGAACACTGAAGCTTTCTTT. Amino acid sequence: CASSQEHSNTEAFF.

The CDR3 DNA sequence: TGTGCCAGCAGCCCTCGACTAGCGGGAACCACAGATACGCAGTATTTT. It is translated as CASSPRLAGTTDTQYF. The chain has TRBV7-3 and TRBJ2-3; TRBD2 aligns across 11 bases. CDR3 length: 16 residues. The ends lost 5 bases at V and 2 bases at J; junction bases unmatched: 6. The germline gives CDR1 SGHTA, CDR2 FQGTGA. The full variable domain, rest sourced from reference TRBV7-3 and TRBJ2-3, is GAGVSQTPSNKVTEKGKYVELRCDPISGHTALYWYRQSLGQGPEFLIYFQGTGAADDSGLPNDRFFAVRPEGSVSTLKIQRTERGDSAVYLCASSPRLAGTTDTQYFGPGTRLTVL.

This clonotype was seen repeatedly, ten times or more. The CDR3, as DNA: TGTGCCAGCAGCCCTACCTTGGGACTGAACTACGAGCAGTACTTC. Translated: CASSPTLGLNYEQYF. The chain couples TRBV4-2 to TRBJ2-7; a weak D match, TRBD2 (6 bases). Germline CDR1 LGHNA, CDR2 YNFKEQ. This CDR3 contains 15 residues. Trimming cost V 4 bases and J 3 bases, with 16 bases left between them.

This clonotype was found a few times. This chain links TRBV12-3 or TRBV12-4 with TRBJ2-5, with 10 bases matching TRBD1. This CDR3 is 16 amino acids long. J gave up 2 bases and V 7 bases, and 10 bases lay outside the gene matches. The CDR3 DNA is TGTGCCAGCAAAAACTGGGGACAGGGGACTCAAGAGACCCAGTACTTC. Translation gives CASKNWGQGTQETQYF.

This clonotype has just a few counts. The genes are TRBV10-3 and TRBJ2-5; the match to TRBD1 covers 7 bases. Per the germline V gene, CDR1 is ENHRY and CDR2 is SYGVKD. V lost 2 bases, J lost 1 base, and 13 bases stayed unmatched. The length of the CDR3 is 18 residues. The CDR3 DNA follows: TGTGCCATCAGTGAGGGGACGGAAACAGGGGCCTTCCAAGAGACCCAGTACTTC. It translates to CAISEGTETGAFQETQYF.

Comment on this clonotype: The CDR3 does not end in the conserved phenylalanine or tryptophan, so this is likely a read error. The rearrangement links TRBV12-3 or TRBV12-4 to TRBJ2-4, with D unclear. The CDR3 contains 16 residues. Between the trimmed V and J ends, which lost 6 bases and 1 base, there was a span of 16 bases. The CDR3 region is CASSDTGSWAKNIQYV. The CDR3 coding sequence is TGTGCCAGCAGCGATACCGGCTCGTGGGCCAAAAACATTCAGTACGTC.

The count of this clonotype is one. This chain links TRBV9 with TRBJ2-1; 14 bases line up with TRBD2. The J segment lost 7 bases and the V segment lost 3 bases, leaving 3 bases of the junction unmatched. Germline CDR1 SGDLS, CDR2 YYNGEE. The CDR3 is 15 amino acids. CDR3 DNA: TGTGCCAGCAGCGAGGGGACTAGCGGGGGAAATGAGCAGTTCTTC. It encodes CASSEGTSGGNEQFF.

This chain uses TRBV7-3 with TRBJ2-1; D call uncertain. The CDR3 has 13 residues. Germline assignment: CDR1 SGHTA and CDR2 FQGTGA. The V end was cut by 5 bases, the J end by 2 bases, with 7 bases between. CDR3 protein: CASSLPPYNEQFF. DNA for the CDR3: TGTGCCAGCAGCCTCCCGCCCTACAATGAGCAGTTCTTC.

A few counts support this clonotype. The rearrangement links TRBV7-9 to TRBJ2-5; D remains unclear. Looked up from germline, CDR1 is SEHNR and CDR2 is FQNEAQ (reference sequence). This CDR3 contains 15 residues. Trimming cost V 3 bases and J 6 bases, with 17 bases left between them. CDR3 protein: CASSFVVLGLQTQYF. DNA for the CDR3: TGTGCCAGCAGCTTCGTAGTCTTGGGTCTACAGACCCAGTACTTC.

The rearrangement uses TRBV9 and TRBJ2-7; 9 bases agree with TRBD2. Germline V gene lookup returns CDR1 SGDLS and CDR2 YYNGEE. The CDR3 runs 15 residues. V shed 0 bases and J 3 bases; nucleotides not matched to a gene: 4. The CDR3 is CASSVAASGDYEQYF. In nucleotides, the CDR3 is TGTGCCAGCAGCGTAGCAGCTAGCGGGGACTACGAGCAGTACTTC.

This chain links TRBV11-2 with TRBJ2-7, with TRBD1 as a possible D gene (5 bases). The CDR3 contains 16 residues. Germline V gives CDR1 SGHAT, CDR2 FQNNGV. V was cut by 0 bases and J by 3 bases, with 15 bases left in between. In DNA, the CDR3 is TGTGCCAGCAGCTTAGAGGGGCCAGGTACGAGCTACGAGCAGTACTTC. Residues: CASSLEGPGTSYEQYF. The full variable domain, rest sourced from reference TRBV11-2 and TRBJ2-7, is EAGVAQSPRYKIIEKRQSVAFWCNPISGHATLYWYQQILGQGPKLLIQFQNNGVVDDSQLPKDRFSAERLKGVDSTLKIQPAKLEDSAVYLCASSLEGPGTSYEQYFGPGTRLTVT.

V is TRBV7-9 and J is TRBJ1-5, with D maybe TRBD1 (5 bases). Trimming left V 1 base short and J 4 bases short, with 11 bases between. CDR1 SEHNR and CDR2 FQNEAQ come from the germline V gene (reference sequence). The CDR3 has 15 residues. CDR3 protein: CASSLGIGENQPQHF. The CDR3 region has the DNA TGTGCCAGCAGCTTAGGCATAGGGGAAAATCAGCCCCAGCATTTT.

This clonotype showed up just a few times. This chain connects TRBV11-2 to TRBJ2-7; D is ambiguous. The CDR3 has 16 residues. V was cut by 1 base and J by 3 bases, with 16 bases left in between. From germline, CDR1 is SGHAT and CDR2 FQNNGV. The CDR3 reads CASSLVGSTTGYEQYF. The DNA of the CDR3 is TGTGCCAGCAGCTTAGTTGGGTCCACCACGGGCTACGAGCAGTACTTC.